A single sample is the source of the 28 T cell receptor beta chains below, sequenced in a study of blood T cells in healthy people across ages. PCR was performed a second time for about 6 to 12 cycles using a sample-barcoded 5' primer and a J-beta primer mix. Each CDR3 protein is one row after TCRdb ran MiXCR on the 5' RACE reads. The sample yields just under 900,000 distinct CDR3 sequences, around 30% seen once. Sequenced: blood. The receptors derive from a woman older than 75 in good health.

In regard to this clonotype: A much larger clone lies a single base off, so this may be a read error. This chain uses TRBV28 with TRBJ2-7, with 7 bases aligning to TRBD1. The V and J ends lost 6 bases and 0 bases, in that order; junction bases with no gene match: 8. Germline V gives CDR1 MDHEN, CDR2 SYDVKM. This CDR3 has 15 amino acids. CDR3 loop: CASSLGTVHSYEQYF. The CDR3 DNA follows: TGTGCCAGCAGCTTAGGGACAGTACACTCCTACGAGCAGTACTTC.

Comments on this clonotype: This may be a read error, as it is one base from a much larger clone. V is TRBV7-2 and J is TRBJ1-2, with 8 nucleotides matching TRBD1. This CDR3 comprises 17 residues. V was pared by 3 bases and J by 4 bases, with 13 bases of the junction left unmatched. Looked up from germline, CDR1 is SGHTA and CDR2 is FQGNSA. CDR3 nucleotide sequence: TGTGCCAGCAGCTTGGCACCCGGGACAGGCTCTAGCTATGGCTACACCTTC. Translated, it gives CASSLAPGTGSSYGYTF.

Many counts were recorded for this clonotype. The chain uses TRBV11-3 and TRBJ2-1, with a tentative D call TRBD1 (6 bases). With 2 bases removed from V and 5 bases from J, the gap between germline ends came to 10 bases. Germline loops: CDR1 SGHNT, CDR2 YENEEA. CDR3 length equals 14 residues. CDR3: CASSLTGINNEQFF. The CDR3 nucleotides are TGTGCCAGCAGCTTAACAGGGATAAACAATGAGCAGTTCTTC.

In its sample, this clonotype was seen many times. The chain has TRBV4-2 and TRBJ2-5; 13 positions match TRBD2. The length of the CDR3 is 16 residues. Germline CDR1 LGHNA, CDR2 YNFKEQ. V was clipped by 1 base and J by 2 bases; unmatched bases: 1. In DNA form, the CDR3 reads TGTGCCAGCAGCCAAGGGGGACTAGCGGGGCAAGAGACCCAGTACTTC. This gives the protein CASSQGGLAGQETQYF.

This clonotype has ten or more counts. The genes are TRBV7-2 and TRBJ2-5, with D uncertain. With 1 base removed from V and 7 bases from J, the gap between germline ends came to 13 bases. This CDR3 has 14 residues. CDR1 is SGHTA, CDR2 FQGNSA, per germline. The CDR3 spells CASSLVWARGTQYF. CDR3 nucleotides: TGTGCCAGCAGCTTAGTTTGGGCCAGAGGGACCCAGTACTTC.

V gene TRBV6-1 combines with J gene TRBJ1-2; D uncertain. The CDR3 consists of 12 residues. The V end lost 4 bases, the J end lost 8 bases, and 11 bases lay between the germline ends. Germline values: CDR1 MNHNS, CDR2 SASEGT. The CDR3 protein is CASSAYGVGYTF. In DNA, the CDR3 is TGTGCCAGCAGTGCCTATGGTGTAGGCTACACCTTC.

This clonotype was detected many times. The chain has TRBV4-1 and TRBJ2-3; TRBD2 matches 9 bases. V trimming: 1 base; J trimming: 5 bases; junction bases outside the gene matches: 4. Germline CDR1 MGHRA, CDR2 YSYEKL. The CDR3 is 15 amino acids. CDR3 sequence: CASSQGGGAGDTQYF. The CDR3 DNA reads as TGCGCCAGCAGCCAAGGCGGGGGGGCCGGAGATACGCAGTATTTT.

There are a few counts of this clonotype. This chain uses TRBV19 with TRBJ1-2, with 9 bases fitting TRBD1. Germline V CDR1 and CDR2: LNHDA, SQIVND (reference sequence). The CDR3 length is 14 residues. Trimming removed 5 bases from V and 7 bases from J; junction bases left unmatched: 8. The CDR3 loop reads CASSPTGGAAGYTF. DNA for the CDR3: TGTGCCAGTAGTCCTACAGGGGGCGCGGCTGGCTACACCTTC.

The sample holds many counts of this clonotype. The chain has TRBV15 and TRBJ2-5; 8 nucleotides align to TRBD1. Unmatched junction bases numbered 7, after V lost 4 bases and J lost 3 bases. Germline-derived CDR1 and CDR2 are LNHNV and YYDKDF (reference sequence). The CDR3 sequence is 15 residues long. DNA of the CDR3: TGTGCCACCAGCATGTGGGGACAGGAAAAAGAGACCCAGTACTTC. Translated, it gives CATSMWGQEKETQYF. Full variable domain (rest looked up from reference TRBV15 and TRBJ2-5): DAMVIQNPRYQVTQFGKPVTLSCSQTLNHNVMYWYQQKSSQAPKLLFHYYDKDFNNEADTPDNFQSRRPNTSFCFLDIRSPGLGDTAMYLCATSMWGQEKETQYFGPGTRLLVL.

As regards this clonotype: A much larger clone differs by one base, so this may be a read error. This sequence joins TRBV12-3 or TRBV12-4 and TRBJ2-3; the match to TRBD1 covers 11 bases. CDR3 length: 15 residues. Written as DNA, the CDR3 is TGTGCCAGCAGTGGGACAGGGGGGCACACAGATGCGCAGTATTTT. It yields the protein CASSGTGGHTDAQYF.

The rearrangement links TRBV28 to TRBJ1-1; 8 nucleotides align to TRBD1. Germline assignment: CDR1 MDHEN and CDR2 SYDVKM. This CDR3 region has 13 residues. Unmatched junction bases numbered 6, after V lost 4 bases and J lost 8 bases. CDR3 DNA: TGTGCCAGCAGTTCTGGACAGGGAAGAGAAGCTTTCTTT. Encoded protein: CASSSGQGREAFF.

This clonotype appeared a few times. V usage is TRBV2 and J usage is TRBJ2-1; 8 nucleotides agree with TRBD2. Germline V gene data show CDR1 as SNHLY and CDR2 as FYNNEI. CDR3 length: 14 amino acids. J gave up 7 bases and V 1 base, and 3 bases lay outside the gene matches. For the CDR3, the DNA is TGTGCCAGCAGTGAAGACGGGGGGGGGAATGAGCAGTTCTTC. Amino acids: CASSEDGGGNEQFF.

This clonotype was counted ten times or more. The gene calls are TRBV20-1 and TRBJ2-3, with TRBD1 matching 7 bases. CDR3 length: 15 amino acids. J was trimmed by 0 bases and V by 5 bases; bases with no gene match: 8. Germline loops: CDR1 DFQATT, CDR2 SNEGSKA (reference sequence). The CDR3 DNA is TGCAGTGCTTCACTCCGGACAGGTAGCACAGATACGCAGTATTTT. It translates to CSASLRTGSTDTQYF.

This clonotype was picked up many times. CDR3 protein: CASSRTGTKETQYF. The CDR3 coding sequence is TGTGCCAGCAGCCGGACCGGGACAAAAGAGACCCAGTACTTC. The chain links TRBV11-3 to TRBJ2-5; perhaps TRBD1 as D (6 bases). Trimming left V 5 bases short and J 3 bases short, with 13 bases between. Germline CDR1 is SGHNT and CDR2 is YENEEA. The CDR3 length is 14 residues.

As to this clonotype: A read error may be the cause here, since a much bigger clone is one base away. V is TRBV20-1 and J is TRBJ1-5, with 7 nucleotides matching TRBD1. Germline CDR1 and CDR2: DFQATT and SNEGSKA (reference sequence). The CDR3 loop spans 15 amino acids. The CDR3, as DNA: TGCAGTGCTAGTACCCGGGACAGACAAAATCAGCCCCGGCATTTT. Translating gives CSASTRDRQNQPRHF.

This clonotype came up a few times. The chain combines TRBV19 with TRBJ1-6; the match to TRBD1 covers 11 bases. V was pared by 0 bases and J by 7 bases, with 5 bases of the junction left unmatched. Germline V lookup: CDR1 LNHDA, CDR2 SQIVND (reference sequence). The CDR3 is 17 residues long. CDR3 sequence (DNA): TGTGCCAGTAGTATAGATGGACAGGGGGCTGGGAATTCACCCCTCCACTTT. Its protein is CASSIDGQGAGNSPLHF. Together with reference TRBV19 and TRBJ1-6, the CDR3 gives the full variable domain: DGGITQSPKYLFRKEGQNVTLSCEQNLNHDAMYWYRQDPGQGLRLIYYSQIVNDFQKGDIAEGYSVSREKKESFPLTVTSAQKNPTAFYLCASSIDGQGAGNSPLHFGNGTRLTVT.

V and J are TRBV29-1 and TRBJ2-4; 9 nucleotides line up with TRBD1. The J call may be mistaken, given a closer DNA end match to TRBJ2-7. The CDR3 runs to 13 residues. CDR1 is SQVTM and CDR2 is ANQGSEA in the germline V gene. This CDR3 is CSVETDRGYEQYF. In DNA form, the CDR3 reads TGCAGCGTGGAAACGGACAGGGGCTACGAGCAGTACTTC.

This clonotype was seen only once. An end of the junction does not agree with germline; a read error may underlie this. CDR3 nucleotide sequence: TGCGCCATCAGCCCTTCCGGGACAGGGTTGTTGGGAGACTATGACTACACCTTC. Its protein is CAISPSGTGLLGDYDYTF. J is TRBJ1-2 and V is TRBV10-3, with 9 bases aligning to TRBD1. The CDR3 extends over 18 amino acids. From germline, CDR1 is ENHRY and CDR2 SYGVKD.

This clonotype was seen only a few times. The J gene is TRBJ2-2, the V gene TRBV20-1; D might be TRBD1 (6 bases). Germline CDR1 reads DFQATT; CDR2 reads SNEGSKA (reference sequence). Deletions cut 2 bases from V and 7 bases from J, with 11 bases between. The CDR3 length is 13 residues. The CDR3 sequence is CSARLGARGELFF. The CDR3 DNA sequence: TGCAGTGCTAGATTGGGGGCTCGCGGGGAGCTGTTTTTT.

The table lists this clonotype with many counts. V is TRBV5-1 and J is TRBJ2-1; 8 nucleotides align to TRBD1. Trimming cost V 0 bases and J 7 bases; bases outside gene matches: 6. CDR3 size: 15 residues. Germline V CDR1 and CDR2: SGHRS, YFSETQ. The CDR3 reads CASSLEWYRGNEQFF. In nucleotides, the CDR3 is TGCGCCAGCAGCTTGGAGTGGTACAGGGGGAATGAGCAGTTCTTC.

This clonotype has just a few counts. The chain carries TRBV6-1 and TRBJ1-5; D gene unclear. V lost 2 bases, J lost 3 bases, and 14 bases lay in between. Germline-derived CDR1 and CDR2 are MNHNS and SASEGT. The CDR3 length is 16 residues. CDR3 sequence reads: CASSEPSGVYNQPQHF. As DNA, the CDR3 is TGTGCCAGCAGTGAACCAAGCGGGGTTTACAATCAGCCCCAGCATTTT.

Points on this clonotype: This may be a read error, as it is one base from a much larger clone. The chain joins TRBV5-1 to TRBJ2-5; 8 bases map to TRBD1. CDR3 size: 15 residues. The V segment lost 0 bases and the J segment 11 bases; nucleotides outside the gene matches: 12. CDR1 and CDR2 (germline): SGHRS, YFSETQ. CDR3 DNA sequence: TGCGCCAGCAGCTTGGAGCCAGGGGGCTACAATGAGCAGTACTTC. This translates into CASSLEPGGYNEQYF.

The DNA for the CDR3 is TGCGCCAGCAGCTACTCTCCCGGACAGGGTGGAGGGACCGGGGAGCTGTTTTTT. This translates into CASSYSPGQGGGTGELFF. This chain connects TRBV5-1 to TRBJ2-2; 8 bases align to TRBD1. Germline-derived CDR1 and CDR2 are SGHRS and YFSETQ. This CDR3 has 18 residues. J gave up 5 bases and V 3 bases, and 15 bases lay outside the gene matches.

The rearrangement joins TRBV7-9 to TRBJ1-5; D not resolved. This CDR3 has 15 amino acids. V was shortened by 1 base and J by 2 bases, with 9 bases between the two germline ends. Germline CDR1 reads SEHNR; CDR2 reads FQNEAQ (reference sequence). The CDR3: CASSLGGRGNQPQHF. For the CDR3, the DNA is TGTGCCAGCAGCTTAGGGGGAAGGGGCAATCAGCCCCAGCATTTT. Variable domain in full (rest from reference TRBV7-9 and TRBJ1-5): DTGVSQNPRHKITKRGQNVTFRCDPISEHNRLYWYRQTLGQGPEFLTYFQNEAQLEKSRLLSDRFSAERPKGSFSTLEIQRTEQGDSAMYLCASSLGGRGNQPQHFGDGTRLSIL.

Only a few counts were recorded for this clonotype. The chain uses TRBV10-3 and TRBJ1-3, with D hard to call. Germline V CDR1 and CDR2: ENHRY, SYGVKD. Trimming took 3 bases from V and 2 from J, leaving 11 bases between them. The CDR3 loop spans 15 amino acids. The CDR3 loop reads CAISEDGRAGNTIYF. The CDR3 coding sequence is TGTGCCATCAGTGAAGATGGAAGGGCTGGAAACACCATATATTTT.

The chain carries TRBV18 and TRBJ2-1; 7 bases match TRBD2. V shed 0 bases, J shed 10 bases, and the junction held 9 bases outside the gene matches. CDR1 and CDR2 from the germline V gene are KGHSH and LQKENI. The CDR3 covers 15 residues. CDR3 sequence reads: CASSPPTGGGGEQFF. In nucleotides, the CDR3 is TGTGCCAGCTCACCACCGACTGGCGGGGGAGGAGAGCAGTTCTTC.

This clonotype was observed many times. This rearrangement joins TRBV14 to TRBJ2-1; D is ambiguous. V was trimmed by 1 base and J by 5 bases, leaving 9 bases between them. Germline V CDR1 and CDR2: SGHDN, FVKESK. The CDR3 contains 14 residues. The CDR3 sequence: CASSQVSPDNEQFF. DNA of the CDR3: TGTGCCAGCAGCCAAGTGTCTCCTGACAATGAGCAGTTCTTC.

This clonotype was counted ten times or more. V is TRBV14 and J is TRBJ1-5; D remains ambiguous. The CDR3 is 12 residues long. From germline, CDR1 is SGHDN and CDR2 FVKESK. V was clipped by 3 bases and J by 4 bases, with 4 bases between them. CDR3 DNA sequence: TGTGCCAGCAGCCAGGGAAATCAGCCCCAGCATTTT. Translation: CASSQGNQPQHF.